Presented here are 11 T cell receptor beta chains from one specimen sequenced in a study of T-cell reconstitution after alpha-beta-depleted transplantation in children. During its preparation, the TCRbeta library received unique molecular identifiers. TCRdb ran MiXCR on the PCR reads and lists one entry per CDR3 protein. The table has 190,000 or so distinct CDR3 sequences, approximately 6.6% seen once. The sample here was PBMCs from the stem cell graft donor, taken from the stem cell graft. These TCRs come from a human donor who donated a stem cell graft to a child with Wiskott-Aldrich syndrome.

Notes on this clonotype: This may be a read error: a much more frequent sequence differs by one nucleotide. This chain uses TRBV6-5 with TRBJ2-3; 7 bases line up with TRBD1. The CDR3 loop spans 15 amino acids. Germline V gene data show CDR1 as MNHEY and CDR2 as SVGAGI. CDR3 amino acids: CASSYRGLLGDKQYF. The DNA of the CDR3 is TGTGCCAGCAGTTACAGGGGGCTTCTCGGAGATAAGCAGTATTTT.

This clonotype was seen repeatedly, ten times or more. This chain connects TRBV6-5 to TRBJ2-1, with a tentative D call TRBD2 (5 bases). V shed 6 bases and J shed 0 bases, with 18 bases lying between them. Germline CDR1 reads MNHEY; CDR2 reads SVGAGI. The CDR3 is 17 amino acids. Written as DNA, the CDR3 is TGTGCCAGCAGGCTCACCCCTAGCTCCAGCTCCTACAATGAGCAGTTCTTC. Its translation: CASRLTPSSSSYNEQFF.

The sample holds many counts of this clonotype. The genes are TRBV5-1 and TRBJ2-6; no definite D call. The V and J ends lost 4 bases and 4 bases respectively, with 6 bases between them. Germline V lookup: CDR1 SGHRS, CDR2 YFSETQ. The CDR3 runs to 13 residues. The CDR3 loop is CASSPQGANVLTF. The CDR3 nucleotides read TGCGCCAGCAGCCCCCAGGGGGCCAACGTCCTGACTTTC.

This clonotype was detected many times. The gene calls are TRBV20-1 and TRBJ1-5, with D possibly being TRBD1 (6 bases). This CDR3 comprises 15 residues. Trimming removed 3 bases from V and 2 bases from J, with 14 bases in between. Per germline, CDR1 DFQATT and CDR2 SNEGSKA (reference sequence). The CDR3 spells CSARIRGRGNQPQHF. CDR3 DNA sequence: TGCAGTGCTAGGATTCGGGGGCGAGGCAATCAGCCCCAGCATTTT.

This clonotype was seen ten or more times. The chain employs TRBV11-2 and TRBJ2-1; D gene ambiguous. Deletions cut 0 bases from V and 2 bases from J, with 23 bases between. CDR3 length: 20 amino acids. Germline lookup yields CDR1 SGHAT and CDR2 FQNNGV. The CDR3 coding sequence is TGTGCCAGCAGCTTAGATTGGGCAGATCTCTGGCGCTTCCCCTACAATGAGCAGTTCTTC. Encoded protein: CASSLDWADLWRFPYNEQFF.

This clonotype was seen many times. The chain carries TRBV7-9 and TRBJ1-4, with D possibly being TRBD1 (5 bases). With 5 bases removed from V and 7 bases from J, the gap between germline ends came to 20 bases. This CDR3 has 16 amino acids. Germline CDR1 SEHNR, CDR2 FQNEAQ (reference sequence). The CDR3 protein is CASSPVTRGQGEKLFF. CDR3 coding DNA: TGTGCCAGCAGCCCCGTTACCCGAGGGCAGGGTGAAAAACTGTTTTTT.

This clonotype appeared a few times. This sequence joins TRBV5-1 and TRBJ1-1; 9 bases are shared with TRBD1. V lost 5 bases to trimming and J lost 12 bases; unmatched junction nucleotides: 20. CDR1 and CDR2 from the germline V gene are SGHRS and YFSETQ. The CDR3 consists of 16 residues. The CDR3 spells CASSHVDRDRESETFF. The CDR3 DNA is TGCGCCAGCAGTCATGTCGACCGGGACAGGGAGAGCGAAACTTTCTTT. Full variable domain (outside the CDR3, taken from reference TRBV5-1 and TRBJ1-1): KAGVTQTPRYLIKTRGQQVTLSCSPISGHRSVSWYQQTPGQGLQFLFEYFSETQRNKGNFPGRFSGRQFSNSRSEMNVSTLELGDSALYLCASSHVDRDRESETFFGQGTRLTVV.

In this sample, this clonotype turned up a few times. The chain joins TRBV29-1 to TRBJ2-7, with D unresolved. Germline V gives CDR1 SQVTM, CDR2 ANQGSEA. V was pared by 7 bases and J by 6 bases, with 13 bases between. This CDR3 is 11 amino acids long. This CDR3 is CSARKELEQYF. The CDR3 DNA reads as TGCAGCGCAAGGAAGGAACTCGAGCAGTACTTC.

This clonotype was detected many times. CDR3 loop: CASSRLQQGDYGYTF. In DNA, the CDR3 is TGCGCCAGCAGCCGCCTTCAACAGGGGGACTATGGCTACACCTTC. J is TRBJ1-2 and V is TRBV4-3, with 8 bases aligning to TRBD1. With 4 bases clipped from V and 3 bases from J, the junction kept 7 bases outside the gene matches. The CDR3 is made up of 15 amino acids. Germline V lookup: CDR1 LGHNA, CDR2 YSLEER.

Many counts were recorded for this clonotype. V usage is TRBV12-3 or TRBV12-4 and J usage is TRBJ2-7; D could derive from TRBD1 or TRBD2 (6 bases each). The CDR3 has 13 amino acids. V was cut by 6 bases and J by 1 base, with 10 bases left in between. This CDR3 reads CASRIGGSYEQYF. CDR3 sequence (DNA): TGTGCCAGCAGGATAGGGGGGTCCTACGAGCAGTACTTC.

The chain employs TRBV7-8 and TRBJ2-5; 7 nucleotides match TRBD2. Germline CDR1 is SGHVS and CDR2 is FQNEAQ. V dropped 5 bases and J dropped 5; count of bases not matched to a gene: 17. The CDR3 consists of 17 residues. The CDR3 loop is CASSPFGEGPSGETQYF. The DNA of the CDR3 is TGTGCCAGCAGCCCATTCGGGGAGGGCCCATCCGGGGAGACCCAGTACTTC.